One and the same sample provided the 20 T cell receptor beta chains below, sequenced in a study of spatial heterogeneity in lung cancer. General study points: How many expanded intratumoral alpha and beta TCRs were present tracked the tumor mutation count, which was a count of nonsynonymous mutations.

Time point meaning: sample taken at primary tumor resection. These receptors lack a known antigen. TCRdb reanalysed the 5' RACE reads using MiXCR and keeps one entry per CDR3 protein. Of 8,500 to 14,000 distinct CDR3 sequences listed, 12% are singletons. Sequenced material: lung tumor tissue, taken at surgery. The receptors originated from a female donor with early-stage non-small cell lung cancer.

At least ten counts were recorded for this clonotype. The chain couples TRBV11-2 to TRBJ1-6, with D tentatively TRBD1 (5 bases). Trimming removed 2 bases at V and 7 bases at J, with 12 bases between. The CDR3 length is 15 residues. Germline V gives CDR1 SGHAT, CDR2 FQNNGV. Written as DNA, the CDR3 is TGTGCCAGCAGCTTAACCGGGACGGACAATTCACCCCTCCACTTT. Protein: CASSLTGTDNSPLHF.

This clonotype has a count of ten or more. The gene calls are TRBV5-5 and TRBJ2-5; D unresolved. Deletions cut 4 bases from V and 2 bases from J, with 9 bases between. The CDR3 is 13 residues long. Germline V gene data show CDR1 as SGHKS and CDR2 as YYEKEE (reference sequence). This chain's CDR3 is CASSMTGQETQYF. In nucleotides, the CDR3 is TGTGCCAGCAGCATGACTGGACAAGAGACCCAGTACTTC.

This clonotype was counted many times. This rearrangement joins TRBV18 to TRBJ2-7, with unresolved D. V lost 3 bases and J 5 bases, leaving 8 bases between the germline ends. Germline CDR1 and CDR2: KGHSH and LQKENI. The CDR3 runs 12 residues. CDR3 sequence: CASSPPSHEQYF. The CDR3 DNA follows: TGTGCCAGCTCACCTCCAAGCCACGAGCAGTACTTC.

This clonotype appeared many times. The rearrangement joins TRBV20-1 to TRBJ2-7; D is tentatively TRBD1 or TRBD2 (5 bases each). This CDR3 is 13 amino acids long. In germline, CDR1 is DFQATT, CDR2 SNEGSKA (reference sequence). The V end lost 0 bases, the J end lost 6 bases, and 12 bases lay between the germline ends. CDR3 sequence (DNA): TGCAGTGCTAGAGATCCTGGGACGGGCGAGCAGTACTTC. Residues: CSARDPGTGEQYF.

In its sample, this clonotype is medium-sized. V and J are TRBV5-1 and TRBJ2-5; TRBD2 matches 9 bases. Germline assignment: CDR1 SGHRS and CDR2 YFSETQ. V trimming: 0 bases; J trimming: 3 bases; junction bases outside the gene matches: 6. The CDR3 is 16 amino acids. The CDR3 here is CASSLEVAGEKETQYF. DNA for the CDR3: TGCGCCAGCAGCTTGGAGGTAGCGGGGGAGAAAGAGACCCAGTACTTC.

The chain combines TRBV7-6 with TRBJ2-7; D possibly matches TRBD1 or TRBD2 (5 bases each). This CDR3 is 14 amino acids long. CDR1 and CDR2 from the germline V gene are SGHVS and FNYEAQ. Trimming shortened V by 4 bases and J by 4 bases, and 14 bases separated the two germline ends. CDR3 protein: CASSSGTELYEQYF. The CDR3 coding sequence is TGTGCCAGCAGCTCCGGGACCGAGCTATACGAGCAGTACTTC.

This clonotype was detected many times. This chain links TRBV11-2 with TRBJ2-5, with D unclear. This CDR3 has 14 residues. The germline V and J ends were trimmed by 1 base and 5 bases, with 11 bases remaining between them. Germline CDR1 reads SGHAT; CDR2 reads FQNNGV. The CDR3: CASSLGFQRETQYF. DNA of the CDR3: TGTGCCAGCAGCTTAGGTTTTCAGAGGGAGACCCAGTACTTC. Based on the CDR3 plus reference TRBV11-2 and TRBJ2-5, the full variable domain is EAGVAQSPRYKIIEKRQSVAFWCNPISGHATLYWYQQILGQGPKLLIQFQNNGVVDDSQLPKDRFSAERLKGVDSTLKIQPAKLEDSAVYLCASSLGFQRETQYFGPGTRLLVL.

This clonotype showed up many times. The V gene is TRBV6-2 or TRBV6-3, the J gene TRBJ2-2; D unresolved. CDR3 size: 12 residues. Looked up from germline, CDR1 is MNHEY and CDR2 is SVGEGT. The V gene lost 0 bases and the J gene lost 5 bases, with 1 base spanning the gap. CDR3: CASSYSTGELFF. CDR3 nucleotide sequence: TGTGCCAGCAGTTACTCTACCGGGGAGCTGTTTTTT.

Ten or more counts support this clonotype. J is TRBJ1-1 and V is TRBV20-1; tentatively, D is TRBD1 (6 bases). V lost 5 bases to trimming and J lost 1 base, with 11 bases between them. Germline V gene lookup returns CDR1 DFQATT and CDR2 SNEGSKA (reference sequence). The CDR3 consists of 13 residues. The CDR3 bases are TGCAGTGCTGCTCGGACAGAGAACACTGAAGCTTTCTTT. It translates to CSAARTENTEAFF.

This clonotype was detected ten times or more. The chain uses TRBV20-1 and TRBJ1-2; 9 bases map to TRBD1. The germline gives CDR1 DFQATT, CDR2 SNEGSKA (reference sequence). Germline trimming cut 7 bases from V and 8 bases from J; bases unmatched to any gene: 5. This CDR3 region has 11 residues. DNA for the CDR3: TGCAGTGGGGACAGGGCAGTAGGCTACACCTTC. Translating it yields CSGDRAVGYTF.

This clonotype was found many times. The chain uses TRBV12-3 or TRBV12-4 and TRBJ2-7; 9 positions match TRBD1. Trimming cost V 5 bases and J 2 bases; bases outside gene matches: 1. This CDR3 has 13 amino acids. CDR3 in amino acids: CASSGTGPYEQYF. In DNA, the CDR3 is TGTGCCAGCAGTGGGACAGGGCCCTACGAGCAGTACTTC.

This clonotype was counted ten times or more. The chain combines TRBV29-1 with TRBJ2-7; TRBD2 agrees at 7 bases. The CDR3 is 12 amino acids. The V gene end was trimmed by 7 bases and the J gene end by 7 bases; junction bases not matched to a gene: 10. Germline V gene data show CDR1 as SQVTM and CDR2 as ANQGSEA. CDR3 in amino acids: CSAERGRGEQYF. In nucleotides, the CDR3 is TGCAGCGCCGAGCGGGGAAGGGGTGAGCAGTACTTC.

The CDR3 DNA reads TGTGCCAGCAGCTCACCGGGGGGACTAGCGGAGCTGTTTTTT. Protein sequence: CASSSPGGLAELFF. The chain carries TRBV7-9 and TRBJ2-2; 9 nucleotides agree with TRBD2. This CDR3 contains 14 residues. From germline, CDR1 is SEHNR and CDR2 FQNEAQ (reference sequence). The J segment lost 10 bases and the V segment lost 4 bases, leaving 7 bases of the junction unmatched.

This clonotype was seen at least ten times. The chain carries TRBV18 and TRBJ1-1, with D unresolved. The ends were cut back, 3 bases at V and 0 bases at J, with 5 bases in the middle. Per the germline V gene, CDR1 is KGHSH and CDR2 is LQKENI. CDR3 length: 13 amino acids. Written as DNA, the CDR3 is TGTGCCAGCTCACCTGGCATGAACACTGAAGCTTTCTTT. It specifies CASSPGMNTEAFF.

This clonotype was detected a few times. The chain employs TRBV7-8 and TRBJ1-2; D not certain. CDR3 size: 15 residues. Germline lookup yields CDR1 SGHVS and CDR2 FQNEAQ. Trimming took 7 bases from V and 1 from J, leaving 16 bases between them. The CDR3 coding sequence is TGTGCCAGCACCCCCGGCCCGGTGAATAACTATGGCTACACCTTC. Residues: CASTPGPVNNYGYTF.

This clonotype came up many times. The genes are TRBV7-2 and TRBJ2-1; 8 nucleotides agree with TRBD2. The V gene's germline CDR1 is SGHTA and CDR2 FQGNSA. This CDR3 comprises 15 residues. The J segment lost 7 bases and the V segment lost 2 bases, leaving 7 bases of the junction unmatched. As DNA, the CDR3 is TGTGCCAGCAGCTTAACACGGGGGGGCCTGAATGAGCAGTTCTTC. It yields the protein CASSLTRGGLNEQFF.

The rearrangement joins TRBV3-1 to TRBJ2-3; 9 positions match TRBD2. J lost 6 bases, V lost 1 base, and 5 bases had no gene match. CDR1 is LGHDT and CDR2 is YNNKEL in the germline V gene (reference sequence). The CDR3 is made up of 15 amino acids. The CDR3 DNA sequence: TGTGCCAGCAGCCAAGGAGTGGGACTAGCCGATACGCAGTATTTT. Protein: CASSQGVGLADTQYF.

In its sample, this clonotype was seen once. The chain is built from TRBV30 and TRBJ2-7; perhaps TRBD1 as D (6 bases). Germline assignment: CDR1 GTSNPN and CDR2 SVGIG (reference sequence). This CDR3 contains 12 residues. V was clipped by 2 bases and J by 7 bases, with 12 bases between them. The CDR3 DNA reads as TGTGCCTGGAGTACGGGACACCGAGAGCAGTACTTC. This codes for CAWSTGHREQYF.

This clonotype is judged medium-sized. V is TRBV19 and J is TRBJ2-7; the match to TRBD2 covers 10 bases. This CDR3 is 15 amino acids long. The J segment lost 0 bases and the V segment lost 5 bases, leaving 4 bases of the junction unmatched. Germline lookup yields CDR1 LNHDA and CDR2 SQIVND (reference sequence). CDR3 nucleotide sequence: TGTGCCAGTAGTCCAAGGACTAGCGGCTCCTACGAGCAGTACTTC. Translating gives CASSPRTSGSYEQYF.

This clonotype was detected many times. V gene TRBV19 combines with J gene TRBJ1-1; TRBD1 aligns across 7 bases. J gave up 2 bases and V 3 bases, and 9 bases lay outside the gene matches. Per germline, CDR1 LNHDA and CDR2 SQIVND (reference sequence). The CDR3 sequence is 16 residues long. CDR3 in amino acids: CASSIQEGAYNTEAFF. The CDR3 DNA follows: TGTGCCAGTAGTATTCAGGAGGGGGCTTATAACACTGAAGCTTTCTTT.